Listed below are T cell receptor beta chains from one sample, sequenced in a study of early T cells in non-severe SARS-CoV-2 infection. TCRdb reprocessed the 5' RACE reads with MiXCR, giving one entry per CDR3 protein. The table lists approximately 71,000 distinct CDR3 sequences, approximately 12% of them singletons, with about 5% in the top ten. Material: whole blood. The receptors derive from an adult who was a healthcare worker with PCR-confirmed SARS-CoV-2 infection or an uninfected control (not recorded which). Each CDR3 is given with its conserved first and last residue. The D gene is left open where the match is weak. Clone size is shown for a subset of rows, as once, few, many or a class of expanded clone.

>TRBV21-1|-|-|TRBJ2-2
TGTGCCAGCAGGCTACAGGGGGCCTACACCGGGGAGCTGTTTTTT
CASRLQGAYTGELFF
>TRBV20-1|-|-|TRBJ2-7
TGCAGTGCTAGTGATAGTGGGGGCGGGCGCTCCTACGAGCAGTACTTC
CSASDSGGGRSYEQYF
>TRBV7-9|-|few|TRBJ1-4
TGTGCCAGCAGCTTAGGTCCCCCAGGAGCAACTAATGAAAAACTGTTTTTT
CASSLGPPGATNEKLFF
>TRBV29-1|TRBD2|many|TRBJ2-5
TGCAGCGTTGAACAGAGACTAGCGCGAGAGACCCAGTACTTC
CSVEQRLARETQYF
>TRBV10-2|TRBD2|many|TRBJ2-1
TGCGCCAGCAGTGAGTGGGAGGGCCGCAATGAGCAGTTCTTC
CASSEWEGRNEQFF
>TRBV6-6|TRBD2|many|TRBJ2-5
TGTGCCAGCAGTTCTTCCCTAGCGGGGAGAGAGACCCAGTACTTC
CASSSSLAGRETQYF
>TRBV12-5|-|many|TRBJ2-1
TGTGCTAGTGGTTTGAGGGTAAGCTCCTACAATGAGCAGTTCTTC
CASGLRVSSYNEQFF
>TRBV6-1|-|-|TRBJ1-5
TGTGCCAGCGGAGACAGTTCCAATCAGCCCCAGCATTTT
CASGDSSNQPQHF
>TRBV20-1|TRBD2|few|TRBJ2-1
TGCAGTGCTAGAGGACTAGCGGGGGGGCGTGAGCAGTTCTTC
CSARGLAGGREQFF
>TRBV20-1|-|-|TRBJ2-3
TGCAGTGCTAGACTGGCGGGATTAACCTTAGCTGATACGCAGTATTTT
CSARLAGLTLADTQYF
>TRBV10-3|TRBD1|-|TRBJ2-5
TGTGCCATCAGGACGGGACAGGTCCAAGAGACCCAGTACTTC
CAIRTGQVQETQYF
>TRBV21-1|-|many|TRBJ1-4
TGTGCCAACACAACTAATGAAAAACTGTTTTTT
CANTTNEKLFF
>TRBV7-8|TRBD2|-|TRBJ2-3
TGTGCCAGCAGCTTAGATGCGGGAGGGAGCACAGATACGCAGTATTTT
CASSLDAGGSTDTQYF
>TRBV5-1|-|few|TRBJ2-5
TGCGCCAGCAGCTTGGAGCGGATACAAGAGACCCAGTACTTC
CASSLERIQETQYF
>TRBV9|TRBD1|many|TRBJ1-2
TGTGCCAGCAGCGGAGGGACAGGGGGCGATCGCTACACCTTC
CASSGGTGGDRYTF
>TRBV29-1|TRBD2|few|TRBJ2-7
TGCAGCGTGGCCGGACTAGCGGGGACCTACGAGCAGTACTTC
CSVAGLAGTYEQYF
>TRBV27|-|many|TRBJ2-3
TGTGCCAGCAGACTTTTACAGGGATTGTTAGATACGCAGTATTTT
CASRLLQGLLDTQYF
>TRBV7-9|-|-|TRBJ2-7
TGTGCCAGTACCGAAGGGAACGAGCAGTACTTC
CASTEGNEQYF
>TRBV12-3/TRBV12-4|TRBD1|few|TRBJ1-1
TGTGCCAGCACCCTAGTAAACAGGGGGAAAGCTTTCTTT
CASTLVNRGKAFF
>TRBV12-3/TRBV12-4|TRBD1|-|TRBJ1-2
TGTGCCAGCAGTTTGGGACAGGGAAGGGGGAACTATGGCTACACCTTC
CASSLGQGRGNYGYTF
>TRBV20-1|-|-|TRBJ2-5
TGCAGTGCTAGGAGTGGGGATAGGCAAGAGACCCAGTACTTC
CSARSGDRQETQYF
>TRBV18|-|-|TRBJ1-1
TGTGCCAGCTCACCTGGGACGGGGTATACTGAAGCTTTCTTT
CASSPGTGYTEAFF
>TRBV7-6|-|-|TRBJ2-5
TGTGCCAGCAGCCAAACCAGGAGCCAAGAGACCCAGTACTTC
CASSQTRSQETQYF
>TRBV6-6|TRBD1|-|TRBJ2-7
TGTGCCAGCAGTTACTCGTCGGGGACAGGGGGAAGGGAGCAGTACTTC
CASSYSSGTGGREQYF
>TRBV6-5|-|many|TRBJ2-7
TGTGCCAGCACCCCTGACCTGGGGGCCTACGAGCAGTACTTC
CASTPDLGAYEQYF
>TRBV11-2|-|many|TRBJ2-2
TGTGCCAGCAGCTTTTACCAGGGGGGGCCGAACACCGGGGAGCTGTTTTTT
CASSFYQGGPNTGELFF
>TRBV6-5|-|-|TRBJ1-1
TGTGCCAGCAGGAGGAACAGGGACGCTCCTGAAGCTTTCTTT
CASRRNRDAPEAFF
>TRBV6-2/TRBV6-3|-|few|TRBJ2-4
TGTGCCAGCAGTTCCCCTTGGCCGGGGACAGCCAAAAACATTCAGTACTTC
CASSSPWPGTAKNIQYF
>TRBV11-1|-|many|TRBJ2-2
TGTGCCAGCAGCTTAGAAGGAGGGAACACCGGGGAGCTGTTTTTT
CASSLEGGNTGELFF
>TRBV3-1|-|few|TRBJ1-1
TGTGCCAGCAGCCAACAGGGGTCCGGTGAAGCTTTCTTT
CASSQQGSGEAFF
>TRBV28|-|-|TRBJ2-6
TGTGCCAGCAGTTTAGAATGGGGGGATACTGGGGCCAACGTCCTGACTTTC
CASSLEWGDTGANVLTF
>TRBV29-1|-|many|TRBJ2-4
TGCAGCGTTGCCTGGAGGGCAGGGGCCAAAAACATTCAGTACTTC
CSVAWRAGAKNIQYF
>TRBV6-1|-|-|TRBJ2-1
TGTGCCAGCAACCGTGAGGAGCACAATGAGCAGTTCTTC
CASNREEHNEQFF